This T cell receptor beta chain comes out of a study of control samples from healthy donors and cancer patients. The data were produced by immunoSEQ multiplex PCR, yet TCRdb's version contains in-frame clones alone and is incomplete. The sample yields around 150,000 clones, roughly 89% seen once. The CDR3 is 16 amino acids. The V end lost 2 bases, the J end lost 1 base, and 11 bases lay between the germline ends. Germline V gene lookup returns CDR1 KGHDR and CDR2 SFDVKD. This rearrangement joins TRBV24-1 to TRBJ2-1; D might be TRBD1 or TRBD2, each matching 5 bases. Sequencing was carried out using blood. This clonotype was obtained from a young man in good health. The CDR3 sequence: CATSDSPGRSYNEQFF. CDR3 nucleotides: TGTGCCACCAGTGATTCCCCGGGACGATCCTACAATGAGCAGTTCTTC.